Listed below are T cell receptor beta chains from one sample, sequenced in a study of T cell responses to AZD1222 COVID-19 vaccine. The assay was immunoSEQ multiplex PCR, and TCRdb's table has in-frame clones only and misses some. The table shows approximately 150,000 clones, with more than 90% occurring only once. The sequencing here drew on peripheral blood, taken 28 days after the second AZD1222 dose. These receptor sequences come from an adult who received the AZD1222 COVID-19 vaccine. Each CDR3 is given with its conserved first and last residue. Each record gives: D gene, clone size, V gene, J gene, CDR3 protein, CDR3 DNA. The D gene is left open where the match is weak. Clone sizes are given selectively: once, few, many, or a class where the clone is expanded.

.,once,TRBV29-1,TRBJ1-2,CSVEIVTVVNYGYTF,TGCAGCGTTGAAATCGTCACAGTCGTTAACTATGGCTACACCTTC
TRBD1,.,TRBV19,TRBJ1-2,CASSIPPRDRVSTYGYTF,TGTGCCAGTAGTATACCCCCCAGGGACAGGGTTTCTACCTATGGCTACACCTTC
.,.,TRBV6-6,TRBJ2-7,CASSPGTPTQYF,TGTGCCAGCAGCCCCGGGACACCTACACAGTACTTC
.,few,TRBV5-1,TRBJ2-3,CASSRGTDTQYF,TGCGCCAGCAGCCGAGGCACAGATACGCAGTATTTT
.,.,TRBV6-2/TRBV6-3,TRBJ2-3,CASSYSSRDTDTQYF,TGTGCCAGCAGTTACTCGAGCAGGGACACAGATACGCAGTATTTT
.,.,TRBV28,TRBJ1-5,CASSLPFIGKVDSNQPQHF,TGTGCCAGCAGTTTACCTTTCATAGGTAAGGTCGATAGCAATCAGCCCCAGCATTTT
.,.,TRBV2,TRBJ2-2,CASSLDGANTGELFF,TGTGCCAGCAGTTTAGACGGCGCGAACACCGGGGAGCTGTTTTTT
.,.,TRBV24-1,TRBJ2-1,CATSDPRGAEEQFF,TGTGCCACCAGTGATCCCCGGGGAGCGGAGGAGCAGTTCTTC
.,once,TRBV20-1,TRBJ2-7,CSAGTYEQYF,TGCAGTGCTGGGACTTACGAGCAGTACTTC
.,.,TRBV11-3,TRBJ2-1,CASTLDGERPYNEQFF,TGTGCCAGCACCTTAGACGGGGAGCGGCCCTACAATGAGCAGTTCTTC
.,.,TRBV12-3/TRBV12-4,TRBJ1-1,CASSFGDMGEAFF,TGTGCCAGCAGTTTTGGGGACATGGGGGAAGCTTTCTTT
.,.,TRBV2,TRBJ1-4,CASSGVGEKLFF,TGTGCCAGCAGTGGGGTCGGCGAAAAACTGTTTTTT
.,.,TRBV12-3/TRBV12-4,TRBJ1-4,CASSIDRQEKLFF,TGTGCCAGCAGTATAGACCGTCAAGAAAAACTGTTTTTT
TRBD1,.,TRBV18,TRBJ2-7,CASSPDRSSYEQYF,TGTGCCAGCTCACCGGACAGGAGCTCCTACGAGCAGTACTTC
.,.,TRBV28,TRBJ2-3,CASSLSRDTDTQYF,TGTGCCAGCAGTTTAAGCAGGGACACAGATACGCAGTATTTT
.,.,TRBV27,TRBJ1-1,CASRHPNTEAFF,TGTGCCAGCAGACACCCTAACACTGAAGCTTTCTTT
.,.,TRBV13,TRBJ1-1,CASRKNWGPGNTEAFF,TGTGCCAGCAGGAAGAACTGGGGACCGGGGAACACTGAAGCTTTCTTT
TRBD2,.,TRBV6-5,TRBJ2-1,CASSPGLAGGGEQFF,TGTGCCAGCAGTCCGGGACTAGCGGGAGGGGGTGAGCAGTTCTTC
TRBD1,.,TRBV9,TRBJ2-7,CASSVGDSLVGYEQYF,TGTGCCAGCAGCGTAGGGGACAGCCTAGTAGGCTACGAGCAGTACTTC
TRBD2,.,TRBV2,TRBJ2-7,CASSGVDTSGRVLGEQYF,TGTGCCAGCAGTGGGGTAGATACTAGCGGGAGAGTTTTAGGCGAGCAGTACTTC
.,.,TRBV5-6,TRBJ1-6,CASSLRGIDSPLHF,TGTGCCAGCAGCTTGCGGGGGATCGATTCACCCCTCCACTTT
.,.,TRBV24-1,TRBJ1-2,CATSDGRYGYTF,TGTGCCACCAGTGATGGCAGGTACGGCTACACCTTC
.,.,TRBV7-8,TRBJ1-5,CASSLAVQSQPQHF,TGTGCCAGCAGCTTAGCGGTTCAGAGTCAGCCCCAGCATTTT
.,once,TRBV29-1,TRBJ1-5,CSVKIDSSNQPQHF,TGCAGCGTTAAGATCGACAGTAGCAATCAGCCCCAGCATTTT
.,.,TRBV27,TRBJ1-4,CASSYAGKRRNEKLFF,TGTGCCAGCAGTTATGCGGGGAAGCGGAGGAATGAAAAACTGTTTTTT
.,.,TRBV10-3,TRBJ2-2,CAIRAHTGELFF,TGTGCCATCAGGGCCCACACCGGGGAGCTGTTTTTT
.,.,TRBV19,TRBJ2-7,CASSVGTLGYEQYF,TGTGCCAGTAGTGTCGGGACACTGGGTTACGAGCAGTACTTC
TRBD2,few,TRBV5-8,TRBJ2-1,CASSLILAGIHEQFF,TGTGCCAGCAGCTTGATCCTAGCGGGAATCCATGAGCAGTTCTTC
TRBD1,.,TRBV2,TRBJ2-1,CASSEGQGGNEQFF,TGTGCCAGCAGTGAAGGACAGGGCGGCAATGAGCAGTTCTTC
TRBD1,.,TRBV19,TRBJ1-2,CASSIPDRVGYTF,TGTGCCAGTAGTATCCCCGACAGGGTTGGCTACACCTTC
.,.,TRBV5-1,TRBJ1-2,CASSAGGAAYGYTF,TGCGCCAGCAGCGCTGGGGGCGCGGCCTATGGCTACACCTTC
TRBD1,.,TRBV7-3,TRBJ1-1,CASRVGQGTEAFF,TGTGCCAGCAGGGTCGGACAGGGGACTGAAGCTTTCTTT
TRBD2,.,TRBV6-6,TRBJ2-1,CASRTSGSGLGDEQFF,TGTGCCAGCAGGACTAGCGGGAGCGGCCTCGGGGATGAGCAGTTCTTC
.,.,TRBV6-5,TRBJ2-7,CAIRLERYEQYF,TGTGCCATCAGACTAGAACGCTACGAGCAGTACTTC
.,.,TRBV11-2,TRBJ2-2,CASSRLGEYTGELFF,TGTGCCAGCAGCCGATTAGGGGAGTACACCGGGGAGCTGTTTTTT
TRBD1,.,TRBV28,TRBJ2-7,CASSSWTGGAEEQYF,TGTGCCAGCAGCTCCTGGACAGGGGGGGCGGAAGAGCAGTACTTC
.,.,TRBV7-6,TRBJ2-5,CASSLGGGETQYF,TGTGCCAGCAGCTTAGGAGGTGGTGAGACCCAGTACTTC